This entry lists 26 T cell receptor beta chains sequenced from one sample in a study of B cell selection in AIRE deficiency (dated by TCRdb to between 2019 and 2020). Conventional CD4 T cells were sorted as CD4+CD127+ cells. The receptor library was made with the immunoSEQ multiplex PCR assay. In TCRdb, the immuneACCESS table is reduced to in-frame sequences with V and J assigned. These tables do not hold every clone; where another copy was compared, an unresolved V gene accounts for under half, and the others remain unexplained. The sample records about 25,000 clones, roughly 95% of which are singletons. The ten largest clones take up approximately 0.2% of the sample. The sequenced material came from CD4+CD127+ conventional T cells sorted from PBMCs. The receptors derive from a human donor in good health.

V is TRBV6-5 and J is TRBJ2-7; either TRBD1 or TRBD2 may fit D (5 bases each). The CDR3 totals 15 residues. The germline CDR1 and CDR2 sequences are MNHEY and SVGAGI. V was pared by 5 bases and J by 1 base, with 15 bases between. The CDR3 region has the DNA TGTGCCAGCAGTCTCTCCCATGGGGGTTCCTACGAGCAGTACTTC. It is translated as CASSLSHGGSYEQYF.

V and J are TRBV11-1 and TRBJ1-4, with D tentatively TRBD1 (5 bases). Deletions cut 3 bases from V and 8 bases from J, with 16 bases between. CDR3 size: 15 residues. Germline lookup yields CDR1 SGHAT and CDR2 FQDESV (reference sequence). This CDR3 reads CASSLGDGTSEKLFF. The CDR3 coding sequence is TGTGCCAGCAGCTTGGGGGACGGGACCTCCGAAAAACTGTTTTTT.

There are a few counts of this clone. CDR3 sequence reads: CASSPTGDYEQYF. CDR3 nucleotide sequence: TGCGCCAGCAGCCCGACAGGGGACTACGAGCAGTACTTC. The V call is TRBV5-1, the J call TRBJ2-7; TRBD1 aligns across 8 bases. This CDR3 is 13 amino acids long. J gave up 3 bases and V 4 bases, and 3 bases lay outside the gene matches. In germline, CDR1 is SGHRS, CDR2 YFSETQ.

The chain uses TRBV15 and TRBJ1-2; TRBD1 might be the D (5 bases). This CDR3 region has 16 residues. The germline V gene encodes CDR1 LNHNV and CDR2 YYDKDF (reference sequence). Deletions cut 0 bases from V and 3 bases from J, with 14 bases between. The CDR3 loop reads CATSRDQGREHYGYTF. DNA for the CDR3: TGTGCCACCAGCAGAGATCAGGGCAGGGAGCACTATGGCTACACCTTC.

The chain uses TRBV5-1 and TRBJ2-3; possibly TRBD1 for D (5 bases). Trimming removed 0 bases from V and 1 base from J, with 12 bases in between. Germline V gene sequence: CDR1 SGHRS, CDR2 YFSETQ. The CDR3 has 16 amino acids. The CDR3 here is CASSLGQGTRTDTQYF. DNA of the CDR3: TGCGCCAGCAGCTTGGGCCAGGGCACACGCACAGATACGCAGTATTTT.

V is TRBV9 and J is TRBJ2-2; perhaps TRBD1 as D (5 bases). This CDR3 comprises 15 residues. V was trimmed by 3 bases and J by 1 base, leaving 10 bases between them. Germline CDR1 is SGDLS and CDR2 is YYNGEE. In DNA form, the CDR3 reads TGTGCCAGCAGCGAAGGGGTGGTGAACACCGGGGAGCTGTTTTTT. Protein: CASSEGVVNTGELFF.

This sequence joins TRBV11-2 and TRBJ1-2; 7 bases line up with TRBD1. The germline gives CDR1 SGHAT, CDR2 FQNNGV. V lost 4 bases to trimming and J lost 5 bases; unmatched junction nucleotides: 13. This CDR3 region has 16 residues. This CDR3 is CASSSHRGRSVYGYTF. CDR3 DNA: TGTGCCAGCAGCTCCCACAGGGGCCGCTCCGTTTATGGCTACACCTTC.

This rearrangement joins TRBV10-3 to TRBJ2-3, with 14 bases identical to TRBD2. In germline, CDR1 is ENHRY, CDR2 SYGVKD. The CDR3 extends over 17 amino acids. J was trimmed by 5 bases and V by 3 bases; bases with no gene match: 7. CDR3 residues: CAISESTSGRARDTQYF. The CDR3 coding sequence is TGTGCCATCAGTGAATCGACTAGCGGGAGGGCCAGAGATACGCAGTATTTT.

The V call is TRBV4-1, the J call TRBJ1-5, with 9 bases that match TRBD1. The V gene end was trimmed by 4 bases and the J gene end by 4 bases; junction bases not matched to a gene: 14. The CDR3 consists of 18 residues. Germline lookup yields CDR1 MGHRA and CDR2 YSYEKL. Here the CDR3 DNA reads TGCGCCAGCAGCCTGAGATTACCGGGACAGGGTAGGAATCAGCCCCAGCATTTT. Translating gives CASSLRLPGQGRNQPQHF.

This chain links TRBV4-3 with TRBJ2-7; D is possibly TRBD2 (6 bases). Between the trimmed V and J ends, which lost 4 bases and 1 base, there was a span of 14 bases. The CDR3 sequence is 15 residues long. Germline V CDR1 and CDR2: LGHNA, YSLEER. CDR3 in amino acids: CASSREHGLSYEQYF. The CDR3 coding sequence is TGCGCCAGCAGCCGCGAACACGGACTATCCTACGAGCAGTACTTC.

The V call is TRBV7-9, the J call TRBJ2-1; 11 nucleotides align to TRBD2. Germline CDR1 is SEHNR and CDR2 is FQNEAQ (reference sequence). The CDR3 loop spans 15 amino acids. After removal of 2 bases from V and 5 bases from J, the junction contained 2 bases not matched to a gene. This CDR3 is CASSLRLAGNNEQFF. For the CDR3, the DNA is TGTGCCAGCAGCTTAAGACTAGCGGGGAACAATGAGCAGTTCTTC.

The V gene is TRBV2, the J gene TRBJ1-1; tentatively, D is TRBD1 (6 bases). Deletions cut 4 bases from V and 3 bases from J, with 15 bases between. Germline V gene lookup returns CDR1 SNHLY and CDR2 FYNNEI. The CDR3 spans 15 residues. CDR3 in amino acids: CASSVRGLRDTEAFF. The CDR3 DNA reads as TGTGCCAGCAGTGTACGGGGGCTTCGGGACACTGAAGCTTTCTTT.

The rearrangement uses TRBV6-1 and TRBJ1-2; possible D gene TRBD1, 5 bases. Per germline, CDR1 MNHNS and CDR2 SASEGT. The CDR3 runs 16 residues. Trimming took off 1 base at V and 4 bases at J, with 16 bases between the two ends. For the CDR3, the DNA is TGTGCCAGCAGTGAAGTTGAGAGAGGGAGGGGCTATGGCTACACCTTC. Translated: CASSEVERGRGYGYTF.

This chain links TRBV5-1 with TRBJ2-3; D gene ambiguous. V lost 0 bases and J lost 2, with 7 bases in between. This CDR3 is 14 amino acids long. Germline-derived CDR1 and CDR2 are SGHRS and YFSETQ. The CDR3 region has the DNA TGCGCCAGCAGCTTGGTTCACTACACAGATACGCAGTATTTT. As protein: CASSLVHYTDTQYF. Full variable domain (outside the CDR3, taken from reference TRBV5-1 and TRBJ2-3): KAGVTQTPRYLIKTRGQQVTLSCSPISGHRSVSWYQQTPGQGLQFLFEYFSETQRNKGNFPGRFSGRQFSNSRSEMNVSTLELGDSALYLCASSLVHYTDTQYFGPGTRLTVL.

Notes on this clone: The same CDR3 can be traced to other DNA sequences in this sample. The genes are TRBV5-1 and TRBJ2-7; D is unclear. Trimming removed 0 bases at V and 4 bases at J, with 11 bases between. The CDR3 runs to 14 residues. Germline V gives CDR1 SGHRS, CDR2 YFSETQ. CDR3 region: CASSLEWNGYEQYF. As DNA, the CDR3 is TGCGCCAGCAGCTTGGAATGGAACGGTTACGAGCAGTACTTC.

The chain is built from TRBV6-5 and TRBJ2-7; 9 bases line up with TRBD1. This CDR3 has 14 amino acids. CDR1 is MNHEY and CDR2 is SVGAGI in the germline V gene. The ends lost 6 bases at V and 1 base at J; junction bases unmatched: 4. The CDR3 reads CASRLGQGSYEQYF. DNA of the CDR3: TGTGCCAGCAGACTAGGACAGGGGTCCTACGAGCAGTACTTC.

This clone appeared once. The chain combines TRBV19 with TRBJ2-7; 8 nucleotides line up with TRBD1. The J segment lost 4 bases and the V segment lost 6 bases, leaving 8 bases of the junction unmatched. The germline V gene encodes CDR1 LNHDA and CDR2 SQIVND (reference sequence). The CDR3 sequence is 14 residues long. This CDR3 is CASSPGQVGYEQYF. The CDR3 DNA reads TGTGCCAGTAGCCCGGGACAGGTAGGGTACGAGCAGTACTTC.

The chain recombines TRBV28 with TRBJ2-7, with D tentatively TRBD1 or TRBD2 (6 bases each). CDR3 length: 14 residues. Germline V gene sequence: CDR1 MDHEN, CDR2 SYDVKM. The V and J ends lost 7 bases and 2 bases respectively, with 15 bases between them. Here the CDR3 reads CASNPGGAPYEQYF. CDR3 bases: TGTGCCAGCAACCCCGGGGGCGCGCCCTACGAGCAGTACTTC. Full variable domain (rest looked up from reference TRBV28 and TRBJ2-7): DVKVTQSSRYLVKRTGEKVFLECVQDMDHENMFWYRQDPGLGLRLIYFSYDVKMKEKGDIPEGYSVSREKKERFSLILESASTNQTSMYLCASNPGGAPYEQYFGPGTRLTVT.

The V call is TRBV28, the J call TRBJ2-1, with TRBD1 identical over 8 bases. V shed 4 bases and J 3 bases; nucleotides not matched to a gene: 8. Looked up from germline, CDR1 is MDHEN and CDR2 is SYDVKM. This CDR3 comprises 16 residues. CDR3 nucleotides: TGTGCCAGCAGTTCCCAGGGGGCGAAATACTACAATGAGCAGTTCTTC. Translated, it gives CASSSQGAKYYNEQFF.

This rearrangement joins TRBV28 to TRBJ2-7; 9 positions agree with TRBD1. The germline gives CDR1 MDHEN, CDR2 SYDVKM. J lost 1 base, V lost 4 bases, and 2 bases had no gene match. The CDR3 runs to 14 residues. As DNA, the CDR3 is TGTGCCAGCAGTTCCGGGACAGGGTCCTACGAGCAGTACTTC. Protein: CASSSGTGSYEQYF.

V is TRBV19 and J is TRBJ2-1; TRBD1 might be the D (6 bases). The CDR3 is 19 amino acids. Per the germline V gene, CDR1 is LNHDA and CDR2 is SQIVND (reference sequence). V lost 5 bases and J lost 0, with 23 bases in between. In DNA form, the CDR3 reads TGTGCCAGTAGTGTTGGCAGGGGCCTCTCCTTGAGCTCCTACAATGAGCAGTTCTTC. The encoded protein is CASSVGRGLSLSSYNEQFF.

The chain joins TRBV19 to TRBJ2-3; no definite D call. Germline V gives CDR1 LNHDA, CDR2 SQIVND (reference sequence). V lost 3 bases and J 5 bases, leaving 9 bases between the germline ends. The CDR3 has 13 amino acids. The CDR3 here is CASSMDFGDTQYF. The CDR3 coding sequence is TGTGCCAGTAGTATGGATTTTGGAGATACGCAGTATTTT.

The chain couples TRBV27 to TRBJ1-5; maybe TRBD1 (5 bases). The V gene lost 5 bases and the J gene lost 0 bases, with 14 bases spanning the gap. The germline CDR1 and CDR2 sequences are MNHEY and SMNVEV (reference sequence). The CDR3 is 16 residues long. Here the CDR3 reads CASSPLGGISNQPQHF. CDR3 DNA sequence: TGTGCCAGCAGTCCCCTCGGGGGTATTAGCAATCAGCCCCAGCATTTT.

The chain couples TRBV7-2 to TRBJ1-1; D uncertain. Germline CDR1 SGHTA, CDR2 FQGNSA. V was shortened by 1 base and J by 4 bases, with 13 bases between the two germline ends. This CDR3 comprises 15 residues. In DNA, the CDR3 is TGTGCCAGCAGCTTAGGTGGAGACCGCTTCACTGAAGCTTTCTTT. Its translation is CASSLGGDRFTEAFF.

The chain combines TRBV7-3 with TRBJ2-7; D gene uncertain. This CDR3 region has 15 residues. The V and J ends lost 0 bases and 2 bases respectively, with 11 bases between them. Germline lookup yields CDR1 SGHTA and CDR2 FQGTGA. The CDR3 here is CASSLTASPTYEQYF. The CDR3 region has the DNA TGTGCCAGCAGCTTAACGGCGTCACCCACCTACGAGCAGTACTTC.

The chain combines TRBV7-8 with TRBJ2-7; TRBD2 aligns across 12 bases. After removal of 3 bases from V and 5 bases from J, the junction contained 5 bases not matched to a gene. This CDR3 contains 15 residues. Germline loops: CDR1 SGHVS, CDR2 FQNEAQ. CDR3 in amino acids: CASSFETSGRDEQYF. The CDR3 coding sequence is TGTGCCAGCAGCTTCGAGACTAGCGGGAGAGACGAGCAGTACTTC.